Shown below are 10 T cell receptor beta chains from a single sample sequenced in a study of Ad26.COV2.S vaccination and SARS-CoV-2 variants. This sample's treatment: roughly 20 received Ad26.COV2.S at low or high dose, single or two shots; about 5 received placebo; per-sample allocation not given. Day 63 following the first vaccine or placebo injection was when the samples were taken. Profiled with immunoSEQ multiplex PCR; TCRdb holds only in-frame clones, not every one. The profile shows fewer than 800,000 clones, 89% of them singletons. This sample comprised peripheral blood, obtained in a trial of Ad26.COV2.S vaccine versus placebo. These receptors all come from a person between 18 and 65 years old who received the Ad26.COV2.S COVID-19 vaccine or a placebo.

This clone was detected only once. The chain couples TRBV14 to TRBJ2-7, with D maybe TRBD2 (6 bases). Germline V lookup: CDR1 SGHDN, CDR2 FVKESK. Trimming left V 1 base short and J 4 bases short, with 17 bases between. The CDR3 sequence is 16 residues long. Here the CDR3 reads CASSQADAGGLYEQYF. The CDR3 DNA is TGTGCCAGCAGCCAAGCCGACGCCGGGGGTCTGTACGAGCAGTACTTC.

On this clone itself: Its ends do not fully match the called genes, so a read error is possible. The chain uses TRBV25-1 and TRBJ1-2, with 7 bases fitting TRBD1. Germline CDR1 and CDR2: MGHDK and SYGVNS. The CDR3 contains 13 residues. CDR3 region: CASSEPLDRWMEF. The CDR3 coding sequence is TGTGCCAGCAGTGAACCCCTGGACAGGTGGATGGAGTTC.

The chain is built from TRBV29-1 and TRBJ2-7; 9 bases agree with TRBD1. CDR3 size: 13 residues. Germline lookup yields CDR1 SQVTM and CDR2 ANQGSEA. Unmatched junction bases numbered 5, after V lost 3 bases and J lost 5 bases. CDR3 nucleotides: TGCAGCGTTGATGGGGACAGGGTCAACGAGCAGTACTTC. Its translation: CSVDGDRVNEQYF.

The V gene is TRBV19, the J gene TRBJ2-2; 9 bases match TRBD1. After removal of 3 bases from V and 3 bases from J, the junction contained 2 bases not matched to a gene. Germline lookup yields CDR1 LNHDA and CDR2 SQIVND (reference sequence). This CDR3 comprises 15 residues. CDR3 loop: CASSITGGDTGELFF. For the CDR3, the DNA is TGTGCCAGTAGTATTACAGGGGGCGACACCGGGGAGCTGTTTTTT.

The chain couples TRBV30 to TRBJ2-1, with 7 bases identical to TRBD2. The V and J ends lost 7 bases and 3 bases, in that order; junction bases with no gene match: 9. Germline V lookup: CDR1 GTSNPN, CDR2 SVGIG (reference sequence). The CDR3 is made up of 14 amino acids. CDR3 region: CAYRPAGNYNEQFF. In DNA, the CDR3 is TGTGCCTACCGTCCAGCGGGAAACTACAATGAGCAGTTCTTC. Complete variable domain (other parts from reference TRBV30 and TRBJ2-1): SQTIHQWPATLVQPVGSPLSLECTVEGTSNPNLYWYRQAAGRGLQLLFYSVGIGQISSEVPQNLSASRPQDRQFILSSKKLLLSDSGFYLCAYRPAGNYNEQFFGPGTRLTVL.

This chain joins TRBV5-6 and TRBJ1-3; no clear D. Germline V lookup: CDR1 SGHDT, CDR2 YYEEEE. The CDR3 loop spans 14 amino acids. The V gene lost 3 bases and the J gene lost 4 bases, with 11 bases spanning the gap. The CDR3 DNA reads TGTGCCAGCAGCTCTGGGCCTTGGGGAAACACCATATATTTT. Protein sequence: CASSSGPWGNTIYF.

V and J are TRBV27 and TRBJ2-2; TRBD1 or TRBD2 may be the D gene (5 bases each). The CDR3 length is 14 residues. The V end lost 3 bases, the J end lost 4 bases, and 9 bases lay between the germline ends. The germline V gene has CDR1 MNHEY and CDR2 SMNVEV (reference sequence). Here the CDR3 reads CASSLPGSTGELFF. The CDR3 DNA reads as TGTGCCAGCAGTTTGCCAGGGAGCACCGGGGAGCTGTTTTTT.

This clone was seen a handful of times. The chain couples TRBV10-2 to TRBJ1-2, with D perhaps matching TRBD1 (6 bases). The CDR3 totals 15 residues. V was clipped by 0 bases and J by 6 bases, with 14 bases between them. CDR1 and CDR2 from the germline V gene are WSHSY and SAAADI. The CDR3 nucleotides read TGCGCCAGCAGTGAGTCGACTCAGGGGCCGGATGGCTACACCTTC. This gives the protein CASSESTQGPDGYTF.

Concerning this clone itself: The same CDR3 can be traced to other DNA sequences in this sample. The rearrangement joins TRBV12-3 or TRBV12-4 to TRBJ2-7; 8 bases map to TRBD2. V was pared by 7 bases and J by 4 bases, with 6 bases of the junction left unmatched. The CDR3 runs to 13 residues. The CDR3 DNA reads as TGTGCCAGCACTCTAGGACTAGCTTACGAGCAGTACTTC. This encodes CASTLGLAYEQYF.

The table lists this clone with a few counts. The chain joins TRBV7-9 to TRBJ1-4; TRBD1 agrees at 9 bases. With V trimmed by 5 bases and J by 4 bases, 8 bases remained unmatched. This CDR3 contains 16 residues. The germline V gene encodes CDR1 SEHNR and CDR2 FQNEAQ (reference sequence). The CDR3 coding sequence is TGTGCCAGCAGCACGAAGAGGACAGGGGATAATGAAAAACTGTTTTTT. Its translation: CASSTKRTGDNEKLFF.